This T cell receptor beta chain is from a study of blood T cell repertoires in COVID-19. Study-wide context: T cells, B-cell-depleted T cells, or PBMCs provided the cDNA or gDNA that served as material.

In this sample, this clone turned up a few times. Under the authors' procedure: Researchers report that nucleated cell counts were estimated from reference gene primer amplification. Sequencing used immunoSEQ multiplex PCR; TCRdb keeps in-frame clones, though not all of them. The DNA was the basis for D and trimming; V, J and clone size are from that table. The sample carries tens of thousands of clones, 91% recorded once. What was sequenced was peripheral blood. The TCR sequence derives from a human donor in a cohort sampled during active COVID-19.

This CDR3 reads CASSLGAGFFTGELFF. CDR3 in DNA: TGTGCCAGCAGCTTAGGGGCGGGGTTCTTCACCGGGGAGCTGTTTTTT. This chain links TRBV7-9 with TRBJ2-2; a possible D gene is TRBD2 (6 bases). Deletions cut 1 base from V and 4 bases from J, with 13 bases between. The CDR3 totals 16 residues. CDR1 is SEHNR and CDR2 is FQNEAQ in the germline V gene (reference sequence).